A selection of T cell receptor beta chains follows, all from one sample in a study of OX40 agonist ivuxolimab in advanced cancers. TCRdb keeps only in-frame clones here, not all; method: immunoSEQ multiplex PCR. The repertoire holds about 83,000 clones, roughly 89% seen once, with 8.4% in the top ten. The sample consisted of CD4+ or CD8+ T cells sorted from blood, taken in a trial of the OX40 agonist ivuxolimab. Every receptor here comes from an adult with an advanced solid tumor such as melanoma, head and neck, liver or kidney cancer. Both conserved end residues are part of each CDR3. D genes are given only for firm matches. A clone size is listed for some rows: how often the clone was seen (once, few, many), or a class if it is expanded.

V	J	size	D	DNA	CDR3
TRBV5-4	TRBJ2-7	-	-	TGTGCCAGCAGCTTCCAAACCTACGAGCAGTACTTC	CASSFQTYEQYF
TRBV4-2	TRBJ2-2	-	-	TGTGCCAGCAGCCAAGCTGAGTTCGATACCGGGGAGCTGTTTTTT	CASSQAEFDTGELFF
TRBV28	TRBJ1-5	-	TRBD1	TGTGCCAGCAGTCTCCGGACAGGGATCAATCAGCCCCAGCATTTT	CASSLRTGINQPQHF
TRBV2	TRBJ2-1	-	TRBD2	TGTGCCAGCAGGAGGATAGCGGGTTATGAGCAGTTCTTC	CASRRIAGYEQFF
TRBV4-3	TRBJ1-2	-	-	TGCGCCAGCAGCCCCGTACTGGACAGCCGGAGCAACTATGGCTACACCTTC	CASSPVLDSRSNYGYTF
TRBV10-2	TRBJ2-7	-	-	TGCGCCAGCAGTGAGTTCCACGAGCAGTACTTC	CASSEFHEQYF
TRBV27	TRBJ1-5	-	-	TGTGCCAGCGGGCAGGGACGCTTTCAGCCCCAGCATTTT	CASGQGRFQPQHF
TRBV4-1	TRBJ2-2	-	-	TGCGCCAGCAGCCAAGTATCCACCGGGGAGCTGTTTTTT	CASSQVSTGELFF
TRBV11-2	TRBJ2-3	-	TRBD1	TGTGCCAGCAGCTCCCGGGACAGAACCACAGATACGCAGTATTTT	CASSSRDRTTDTQYF
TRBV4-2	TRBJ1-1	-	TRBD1	TGTGCCAGCAGCCAGGGACAGGGGAACACTGAAGCTTTCTTT	CASSQGQGNTEAFF
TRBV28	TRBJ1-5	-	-	TGTGCCAGCAGTCTGGGAGGGGGGAGCAATCAGCCCCAGCATTTT	CASSLGGGSNQPQHF
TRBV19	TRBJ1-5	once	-	TGTGCCAGTAGTATAGGGGGGCGGCAGCCCCAGCATTTT	CASSIGGRQPQHF
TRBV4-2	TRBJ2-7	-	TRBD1	TGTGCCAGCAGCCAGGGGACAGACTACGAGCAGTACTTC	CASSQGTDYEQYF
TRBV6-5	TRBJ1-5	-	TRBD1	TGTGCCAGCAGTCCCAGGGGGGTGAGCAATCAGCCCCAGCATTTT	CASSPRGVSNQPQHF
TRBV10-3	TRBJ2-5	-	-	TGTGCCATCAGTGAGTCGGGCAGACCGCCGACTAACCAAGAGACCCAGTACTTC	CAISESGRPPTNQETQYF
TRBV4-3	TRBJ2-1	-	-	TGCGCCAGCAGCCAAACGGGAGAAAGCTACAATGAGCAGTTCTTC	CASSQTGESYNEQFF
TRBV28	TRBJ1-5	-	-	TGTGCCAGCAGTCCGCTTTATAGCAATCAGCCCCAGCATTTT	CASSPLYSNQPQHF
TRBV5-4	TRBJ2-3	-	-	TGTGCCAGCAGCTCCAGGGGCGGCCTCACAGATACGCAGTATTTT	CASSSRGGLTDTQYF
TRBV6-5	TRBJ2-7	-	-	TGTGCCAGCAGTTACTCCCAATTGGTAGGGGGCTACGAGCAGTACTTC	CASSYSQLVGGYEQYF
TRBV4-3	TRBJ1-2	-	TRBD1	TGCGCCAGCAGCCAAGGGGACAGTTCGGATGGCTACACCTTC	CASSQGDSSDGYTF
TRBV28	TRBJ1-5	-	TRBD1	TGTGCCAGCAGTTCCCTAAAAATACAGGGGAGGGGCAATCAGCCCCAGCATTTT	CASSSLKIQGRGNQPQHF
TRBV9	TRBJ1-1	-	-	TGTGCCAGCAGCGTTACTCGGGAGTTGGGAACTGAAGCTTTCTTT	CASSVTRELGTEAFF
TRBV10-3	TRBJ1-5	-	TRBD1	TGTGCCATCAGTGATATCGGGACAGGGCATCAGCCCCAGCATTTT	CAISDIGTGHQPQHF
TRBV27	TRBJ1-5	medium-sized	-	TGTGCCAGCAGTCCCTACAGAGACAATCAGCCCCAGCATTTT	CASSPYRDNQPQHF
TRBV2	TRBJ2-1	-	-	TGTGCCAGCACCGAGGGCCCTGGCAATGAGCAGTTCTTC	CASTEGPGNEQFF
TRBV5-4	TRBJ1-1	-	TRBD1	TGTGCCAGCACGGGGGACAGGGGGCGGGTTGAAGCTTTCTTT	CASTGDRGRVEAFF
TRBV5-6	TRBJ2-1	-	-	TGTGCCAGCAGCTCCGCAGGACCCAATGAGCAGTTCTTC	CASSSAGPNEQFF
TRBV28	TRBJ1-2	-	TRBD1	TGTGCCAAGGGGCAGGGGGCGGGTGGCTACACCTTC	CAKGQGAGGYTF
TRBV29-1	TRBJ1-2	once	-	TGCAGCGTCTACGGTGGGCCAGACTATGGCTACACCTTC	CSVYGGPDYGYTF
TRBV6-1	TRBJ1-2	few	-	TGTGCCAGCAGTGAAATAGGTCTTTATGGCTACACCTTC	CASSEIGLYGYTF
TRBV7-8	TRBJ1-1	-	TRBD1	TGTGCCAGCAGCTTAGGAGCAGCGGACAGGGGGTTCTTT	CASSLGAADRGFF
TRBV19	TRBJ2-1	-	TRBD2	TGTGCCAGTAGTATAGGTGGGGGACTAGCGGGTTTGGATGAGCAGTTCTTC	CASSIGGGLAGLDEQFF
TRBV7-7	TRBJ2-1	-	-	TGTGCTAGCAGCCTGACCGGGCCAGGCTCCAATGAGCAGTTCTTC	CASSLTGPGSNEQFF
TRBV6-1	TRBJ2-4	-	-	TGTGCCAGCAGTGAATGGGACGCCGTGGCCAAAAACATTCAGTACTTC	CASSEWDAVAKNIQYF
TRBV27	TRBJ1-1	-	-	TGTGCCAGCAGTTTAAGGGGAGGGACCACTGAAGCTTTCTTT	CASSLRGGTTEAFF
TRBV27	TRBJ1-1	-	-	TGTGCCAGCAGTCCGACGACTCGGAGCGGGGGTGAAGCTTTCTTT	CASSPTTRSGGEAFF
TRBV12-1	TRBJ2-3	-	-	TGTGCCAGCAGTTTTCTTTTTACAGATACGCAGTATTTT	CASSFLFTDTQYF
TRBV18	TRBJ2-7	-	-	TGTGCCAGCTCACCCGGGGACTTCGAGCAGTACTTC	CASSPGDFEQYF
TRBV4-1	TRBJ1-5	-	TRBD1	TGCGCCAGCAGCATACGGACAGGGAGCTATCAGCCCCAGCATTTT	CASSIRTGSYQPQHF
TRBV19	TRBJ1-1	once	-	TGTGCCAGTAGTATAAAAGGGGTAAACACTGAAGCTTTCTTT	CASSIKGVNTEAFF
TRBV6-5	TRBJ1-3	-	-	TGTGCCAGCAGTGTCTCGAGCTCTGGAAACACCATATATTTT	CASSVSSSGNTIYF
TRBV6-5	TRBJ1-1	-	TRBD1	TGTGCCAGCAGGCGACAGGGTCTAAACACTGAAGCTTTCTTT	CASRRQGLNTEAFF
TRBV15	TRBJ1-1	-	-	TGTGCCACCAGCAGAGATCCGGGGGTTTCGAACACTGAAGCTTTCTTT	CATSRDPGVSNTEAFF
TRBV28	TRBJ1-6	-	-	TGTGCCAGCACCTTACACCCCGGTGGCTCACCCCTCCACTTT	CASTLHPGGSPLHF
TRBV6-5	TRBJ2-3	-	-	TGTGCCAGCACTTGGGCGGGGAGCACAGATACGCAGTATTTT	CASTWAGSTDTQYF
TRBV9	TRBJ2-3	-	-	TGTGCCAGCAGCGTAGGGCCCACGCAGTATTTT	CASSVGPTQYF
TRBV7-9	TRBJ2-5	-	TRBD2	TGTGCCAGCAGCTTTTCCGAGGCTAGCGGGAGATGGGAGACCCAGTACTTC	CASSFSEASGRWETQYF
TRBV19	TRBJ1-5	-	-	TGTGCCAGTAGTATAAGGTACGGCAATCAGCCCCAGCATTTT	CASSIRYGNQPQHF
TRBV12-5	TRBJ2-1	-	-	TGTGCTAGTGGTCCGCGGGGATGGGCTGAGCAGTTCTTC	CASGPRGWAEQFF
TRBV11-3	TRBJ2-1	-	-	TGTGCCAGCAGCTTAGATCCCGTCTCAGTCTACAATGAGCAGTTCTTC	CASSLDPVSVYNEQFF
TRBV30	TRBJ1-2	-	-	TGTGCCTGGTGGGGTCAAAACGGCGGCTACACCTTC	CAWWGQNGGYTF
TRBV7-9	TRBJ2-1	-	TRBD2	TGTGCCAGCAGCTCCTGGACTAGCGGGAGGGCCAATGAGCAGTTCTTC	CASSSWTSGRANEQFF
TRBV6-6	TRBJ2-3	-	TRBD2	TGTGCCAGCAGCATGGGACTAGCGGTCACAGATACGCAGTATTTT	CASSMGLAVTDTQYF
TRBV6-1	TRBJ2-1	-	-	TGTGCCAGCATGGGCCTTATCTCCTACAATGAGCAGTTCTTC	CASMGLISYNEQFF
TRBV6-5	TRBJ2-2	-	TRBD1	TGTGCCAGCAGTTACGGGACAGAGAACACCGGGGAGCTGTTTTTT	CASSYGTENTGELFF
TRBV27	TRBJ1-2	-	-	TGTGCCAGCAGTTCGCCCGGGACAAAGGATGGCTACACCTTC	CASSSPGTKDGYTF